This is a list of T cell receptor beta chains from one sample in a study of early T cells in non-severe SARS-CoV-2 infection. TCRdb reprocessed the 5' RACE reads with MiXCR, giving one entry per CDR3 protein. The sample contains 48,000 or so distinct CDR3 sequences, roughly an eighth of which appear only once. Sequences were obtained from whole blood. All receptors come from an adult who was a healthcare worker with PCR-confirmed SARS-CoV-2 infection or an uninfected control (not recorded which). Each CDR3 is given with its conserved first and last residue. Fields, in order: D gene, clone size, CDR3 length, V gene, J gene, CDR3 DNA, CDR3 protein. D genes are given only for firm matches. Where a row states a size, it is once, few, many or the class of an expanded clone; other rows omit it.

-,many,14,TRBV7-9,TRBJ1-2,TGTGCCAGCAGCTTAAGGGACAATAACTATGGCTACACCTTC,CASSLRDNNYGYTF
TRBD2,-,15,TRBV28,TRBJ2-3,TGTGCCAGCCCCCCCCTAGCGGGAGTGGGAGATACGCAGTATTTT,CASPPLAGVGDTQYF
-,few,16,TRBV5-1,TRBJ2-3,TGCGCCAGCAGCCTCCTAGGGACAACAGTCACAGATACGCAGTATTTT,CASSLLGTTVTDTQYF
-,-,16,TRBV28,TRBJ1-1,TGTGCCAGCAGTTTGTCTCGGAACAGGCCCTACACTGAAGCTTTCTTT,CASSLSRNRPYTEAFF
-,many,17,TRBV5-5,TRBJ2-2,TGTGCCAGCAGCCCGGCGGACTCCATTTTGAACACCGGGGAGCTGTTTTTT,CASSPADSILNTGELFF
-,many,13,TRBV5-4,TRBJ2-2,TGTGCCAGCAGCTTGGATTGGGTGGGGGAGCTGTTTTTT,CASSLDWVGELFF
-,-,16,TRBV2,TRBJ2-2,TGTGCCAGCAGAATCCAGGGAGCTCTGAACACCGGGGAGCTGTCTTTT,CASRIQGALNTGELSF
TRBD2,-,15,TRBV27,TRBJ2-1,TGTGCCAGCAGCCAAGGACTAGCGGGGACCAATGAGCAGTTCTTC,CASSQGLAGTNEQFF
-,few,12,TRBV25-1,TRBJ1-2,TGTGCCAGCAGTGAATACAGTTCTGGCTACACCTTC,CASSEYSSGYTF
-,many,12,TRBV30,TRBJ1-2,TGTGCCTGGAGCTACGCCACCTATGGCTACACCTTC,CAWSYATYGYTF
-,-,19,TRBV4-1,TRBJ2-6,TGCGCCAGCAGCCAAGCGCTGGGTTTGTCTCCCTCTGGGGCCAACGTCCTGACTTTC,CASSQALGLSPSGANVLTF
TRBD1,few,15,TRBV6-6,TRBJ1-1,TGTGCCAGCAGTTACCCCTTACAGGGGAAAACTGAAGCTTTCTTT,CASSYPLQGKTEAFF
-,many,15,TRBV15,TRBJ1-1,TGTGCCACCAGCAGAGATTGGGTTGCGAACACTGAAGCTTTCTTT,CATSRDWVANTEAFF
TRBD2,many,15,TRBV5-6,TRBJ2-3,TGTGCCAGCAGCCGGAGCGGGGGCCGCACAGATACGCAGTATTTT,CASSRSGGRTDTQYF
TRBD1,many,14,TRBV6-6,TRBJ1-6,TGTGCCAGCAGGGACAGGGGGCAGGGTTCACCCCTCCACTTT,CASRDRGQGSPLHF
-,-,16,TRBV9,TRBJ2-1,TGTGCCAGCAGCGTAGGTGACGGGAGTTCCTACAATGAGCAGTTCTTC,CASSVGDGSSYNEQFF
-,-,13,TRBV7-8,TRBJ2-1,TGTGCCAGCACCCTGTTGGGCTTCTCAGAGCAGTTCTTC,CASTLLGFSEQFF
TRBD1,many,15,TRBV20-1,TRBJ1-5,TGCAGTGCTTCCCGACAGGGGACAGGCAATCAGCCCCAGCATTTT,CSASRQGTGNQPQHF
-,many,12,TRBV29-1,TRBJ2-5,TGCAGCGTAGGCGGTTGGGAAGAGACCCAGTACTTC,CSVGGWEETQYF
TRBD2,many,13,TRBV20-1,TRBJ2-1,TGCAGTGCTGGATCTAGCGGGAGACGTGAGCAGTTCTTC,CSAGSSGRREQFF
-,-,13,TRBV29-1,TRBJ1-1,TGCAGCGCTGAGGGGCAGTCGGGGACTGAAGCTTTCTTT,CSAEGQSGTEAFF
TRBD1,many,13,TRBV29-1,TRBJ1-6,TGCAGCGTCAAAGACAGGGAGAATTCACCCCTCCACTTT,CSVKDRENSPLHF
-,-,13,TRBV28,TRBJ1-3,TGTGCCAGCAGTTTGAGGGCTGGAAACACCATATATTTT,CASSLRAGNTIYF
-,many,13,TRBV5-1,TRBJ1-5,TGCGCCAGCAGCTTGGACGGGAATCAGCCCCAGCATTTT,CASSLDGNQPQHF
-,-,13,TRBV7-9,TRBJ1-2,TGTGCCAGCAGCTCGGGGAGTAACTATGGCTACACCTTC,CASSSGSNYGYTF
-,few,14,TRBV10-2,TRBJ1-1,TGCGCCAGCAGTGACGATATCGAAGGGCCTGAAGCTTTCTTT,CASSDDIEGPEAFF
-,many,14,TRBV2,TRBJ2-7,TGTGCCAGCAGTGGGGGGACCGTCGCCTACGAGCAGTACTTC,CASSGGTVAYEQYF
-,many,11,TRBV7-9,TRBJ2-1,TGTGCCAGCAGCCCTAGTCATGAGCAGTTCTTC,CASSPSHEQFF
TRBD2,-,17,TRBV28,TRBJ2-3,TGTGCCAGCGGGACGTCTCTAGCGGGAGTTGGGACAGATACGCAGTATTTT,CASGTSLAGVGTDTQYF
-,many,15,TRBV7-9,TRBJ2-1,TGTGCCAGCAGCTTAAACTCGCTGGGTAACAATGAGCAGTTCTTC,CASSLNSLGNNEQFF
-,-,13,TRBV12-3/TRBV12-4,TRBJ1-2,TGTGCCAGCAGCGCACAGGATCCGAATGGCTACACCTTC,CASSAQDPNGYTF
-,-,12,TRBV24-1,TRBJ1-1,TGTGCCACCAGTGATCAGGGGACTGAAGCTTTCTTT,CATSDQGTEAFF
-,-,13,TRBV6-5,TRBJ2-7,TGTGCCAGCAGGGGGACCTCCACCTACGAGCAGTACTTC,CASRGTSTYEQYF
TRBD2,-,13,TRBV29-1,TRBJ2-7,TGCAGCGTTGCCTCCCTGGGGGGGGACGAGCAGTACTTC,CSVASLGGDEQYF
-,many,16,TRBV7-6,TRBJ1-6,TGTGCCAGCAGCGCTTTCGGGTTCTCCTATAATTCACCCCTCCACTTT,CASSAFGFSYNSPLHF